This T cell receptor (delta chain) was identified during a study of gamma-delta chains in newborns, infants, children. TCRdb re-called the reads using CATT. The table lists roughly 1,400 delta-chain clones, 1.1% of them singletons. From germline, CDR1 is TSWWSYY and CDR2 QGS. The CDR3 contains 19 residues. In the case of this clone: A far bigger clonotype differs at one base, so this is likely a read error. Other DNA sequences in the same sample also yield this CDR3.

This chain joins TRDV1 and TRDJ1, with 9 bases identical to TRDD3. The sample consisted of blood. This sequence was found in a child in good health. CDR3 bases: TGTGCTCTTGGGGATCCGGCTCTGTACTGGGGGACTCTCATCGATAAGCTCATCTTT. It is translated as CALGDPALYWGTLIDKLIF.